A single sample is the source of the 2 T cell receptor beta chains below, sequenced in a study of TIL therapy for anti-PD-1-resistant metastatic lung cancer. The immunoSEQ assay was v3. Some clones are missing from TCRdb's copy, which holds only in-frame ones; the method was immunoSEQ multiplex PCR. The table lists 45,000 to 75,000 clones, around 90% of them singletons. Time point given: pre-treatment sample, taken before nivolumab and TIL therapy. The starting material was blood, obtained at baseline. These receptors were collected from a person aged 25 to 85 with non-small cell lung cancer.

This sequence joins TRBV5-1 and TRBJ2-7; D ambiguous. The CDR3 has 15 amino acids. Germline CDR1 reads SGHRS; CDR2 reads YFSETQ. V dropped 0 bases and J dropped 1 base, with 11 bases sitting between them. Here the CDR3 DNA reads TGCGCCAGCAGCTTGGCGTCAGGTATATCCTACGAGCAGTACTTC. This gives the protein CASSLASGISYEQYF.

The CDR3 coding sequence is TGTGCCAGCTCACCGGGGGGGCAGGGGCTCTACGAGCAGTACTTC. Amino acids: CASSPGGQGLYEQYF. V is TRBV18 and J is TRBJ2-7, with TRBD2 as a possible D gene (7 bases). V was cut by 3 bases and J by 3 bases, with 15 bases left in between. Germline CDR1 KGHSH, CDR2 LQKENI. There are 15 residues in the CDR3.